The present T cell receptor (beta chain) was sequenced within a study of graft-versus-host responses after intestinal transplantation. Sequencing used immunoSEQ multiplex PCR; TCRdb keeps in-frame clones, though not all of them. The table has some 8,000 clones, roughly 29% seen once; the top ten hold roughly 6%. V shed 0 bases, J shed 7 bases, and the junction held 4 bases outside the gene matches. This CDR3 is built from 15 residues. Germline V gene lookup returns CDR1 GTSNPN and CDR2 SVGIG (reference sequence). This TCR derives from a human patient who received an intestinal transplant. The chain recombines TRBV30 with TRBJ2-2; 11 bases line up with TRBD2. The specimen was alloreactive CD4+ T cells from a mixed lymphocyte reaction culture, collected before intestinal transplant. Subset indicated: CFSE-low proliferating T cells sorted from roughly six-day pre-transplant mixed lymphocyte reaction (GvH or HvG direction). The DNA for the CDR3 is TGTGCCTGGAGTGTACCTGGACTAGCGGGCGGGGAGCTGTTTTTT. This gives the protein CAWSVPGLAGGELFF.